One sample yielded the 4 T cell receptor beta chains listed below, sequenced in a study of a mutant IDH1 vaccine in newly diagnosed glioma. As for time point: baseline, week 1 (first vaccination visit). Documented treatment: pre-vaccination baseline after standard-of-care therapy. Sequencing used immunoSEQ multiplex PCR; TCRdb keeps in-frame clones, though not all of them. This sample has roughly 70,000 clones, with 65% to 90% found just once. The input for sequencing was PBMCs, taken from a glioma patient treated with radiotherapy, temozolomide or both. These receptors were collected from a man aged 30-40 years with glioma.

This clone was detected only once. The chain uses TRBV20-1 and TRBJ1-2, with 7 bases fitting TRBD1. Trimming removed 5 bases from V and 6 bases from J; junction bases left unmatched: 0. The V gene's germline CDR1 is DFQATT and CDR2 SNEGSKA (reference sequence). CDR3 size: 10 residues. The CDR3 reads CSADRDGYTF. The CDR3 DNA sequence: TGCAGTGCTGACAGGGATGGCTACACCTTC.

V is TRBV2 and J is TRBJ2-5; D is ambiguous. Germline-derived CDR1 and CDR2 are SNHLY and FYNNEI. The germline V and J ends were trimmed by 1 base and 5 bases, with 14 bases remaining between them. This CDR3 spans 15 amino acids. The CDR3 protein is CASSEGRRAWETQYF. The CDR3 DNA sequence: TGTGCCAGCAGTGAAGGACGTCGGGCTTGGGAGACCCAGTACTTC. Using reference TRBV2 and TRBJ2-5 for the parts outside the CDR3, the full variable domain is EPEVTQTPSHQVTQMGQEVILRCVPISNHLYFYWYRQILGQKVEFLVSFYNNEISEKSEIFDDQFSVERPDGSNFTLKIRSTKLEDSAMYFCASSEGRRAWETQYFGPGTRLLVL.

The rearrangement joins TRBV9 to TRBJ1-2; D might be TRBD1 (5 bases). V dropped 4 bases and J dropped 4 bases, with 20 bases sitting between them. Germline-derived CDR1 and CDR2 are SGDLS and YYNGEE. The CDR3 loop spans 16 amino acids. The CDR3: CASSPLRGAGSYGYTF. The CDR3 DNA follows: TGTGCCAGCAGCCCACTCAGAGGGGCAGGCTCCTATGGCTACACCTTC.

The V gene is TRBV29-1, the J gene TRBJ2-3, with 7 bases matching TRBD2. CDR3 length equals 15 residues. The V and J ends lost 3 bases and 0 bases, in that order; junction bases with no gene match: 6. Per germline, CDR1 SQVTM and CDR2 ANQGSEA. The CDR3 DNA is TGCAGCGTTGAGGGCGGGGGACGGAGCACAGATACGCAGTATTTT. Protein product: CSVEGGGRSTDTQYF.